This is a list of T cell receptor beta chains from one sample in a study of cytomegalovirus exposure and HLA in healthy donors. Produced via immunoSEQ multiplex PCR; TCRdb's table is partial and in-frame only. The table includes approximately 81,000 clones, 60% to 80% detected once. Sequenced sample: PBMCs. These receptors came from a woman in her fifties or sixties in good health and CMV-seropositive. The CDR3 runs from the conserved cysteine through the conserved F or W. Fields, in order: D gene, J gene, clone size, V gene, CDR3 DNA, CDR3 protein. D genes are given only for firm matches. Where a row states a size, it is once, few, many or the class of an expanded clone; other rows omit it.

d_gene: TRBD1; j_gene: TRBJ1-5; abundance: NA; v_gene: TRBV19; CDR3nt: TGTGCCAGTACGACAGGGTATAATCAGCCCCAGCATTTT; CDR3aa: CASTTGYNQPQHF
d_gene: TRBD1; j_gene: TRBJ1-3; abundance: few; v_gene: TRBV4-2; CDR3nt: TGTGCCAGCAGCCAAGACCGGGACAGGGCTGGAAACACCATATATTTT; CDR3aa: CASSQDRDRAGNTIYF
d_gene: NA; j_gene: TRBJ2-7; abundance: NA; v_gene: TRBV10-3; CDR3nt: TGTGCCATCAGTGCTGGAGGTTCTTCCTACGAGCAGTACTTC; CDR3aa: CAISAGGSSYEQYF
d_gene: TRBD1; j_gene: TRBJ2-2; abundance: NA; v_gene: TRBV5-8; CDR3nt: TGTGCCAGCAGATGGGACAGAACGAACACCGGGGAGCTGTTTTTT; CDR3aa: CASRWDRTNTGELFF
d_gene: NA; j_gene: TRBJ2-3; abundance: NA; v_gene: TRBV20-1; CDR3nt: TGCAGTGCACCCTTTCGGGATACGCAGTATTTT; CDR3aa: CSAPFRDTQYF
d_gene: TRBD1; j_gene: TRBJ2-7; abundance: few; v_gene: TRBV10-3; CDR3nt: TGTGCCATCAGTGAATCGGCAGGGGGCTACGAGCAGTACTTC; CDR3aa: CAISESAGGYEQYF
d_gene: NA; j_gene: TRBJ1-2; abundance: few; v_gene: TRBV2; CDR3nt: TGTGCCAGCAGTGACTCTATCGGGGGAAAGAGCTACACCTTC; CDR3aa: CASSDSIGGKSYTF
d_gene: NA; j_gene: TRBJ2-1; abundance: NA; v_gene: TRBV2; CDR3nt: TGTGCCAGCAGTGAACGACCCCATCTTGGCGGTGAGCAGTTCTTC; CDR3aa: CASSERPHLGGEQFF
d_gene: NA; j_gene: TRBJ2-7; abundance: NA; v_gene: TRBV19; CDR3nt: TGTGCCAGTAGTATGGCCCCGACACCTACCTACGAGCAGTACTTC; CDR3aa: CASSMAPTPTYEQYF
d_gene: TRBD1; j_gene: TRBJ2-3; abundance: NA; v_gene: TRBV15; CDR3nt: TGTGCCACCAGCAGAGCCGGGACAGGGCCCACAGATACGCAGTATTTT; CDR3aa: CATSRAGTGPTDTQYF
d_gene: NA; j_gene: TRBJ2-7; abundance: NA; v_gene: TRBV14; CDR3nt: TGTGCCAGCAGACCTTCGGGACTCGCGTCCTACGAGCAGTACTTC; CDR3aa: CASRPSGLASYEQYF
d_gene: NA; j_gene: TRBJ1-1; abundance: NA; v_gene: TRBV2; CDR3nt: TGTGCCAGCAGCGGGTCTTCTGAAGCTTTCTTT; CDR3aa: CASSGSSEAFF
d_gene: TRBD2; j_gene: TRBJ2-3; abundance: NA; v_gene: TRBV18; CDR3nt: TGTGCCAGCTCACTTGTACTAGCGGGACCGAGCACAGATACGCAGTATTTT; CDR3aa: CASSLVLAGPSTDTQYF
d_gene: TRBD1; j_gene: TRBJ1-4; abundance: NA; v_gene: TRBV6-1; CDR3nt: TGTGCCAGCAGTCAGGGGGCACGAGAAAAACTGTTTTTT; CDR3aa: CASSQGAREKLFF
d_gene: TRBD2; j_gene: TRBJ2-4; abundance: NA; v_gene: TRBV9; CDR3nt: TGTGCCAGCAGCGTAGGCACCGTGGGGGGGTTGGACATTCAGTACTTC; CDR3aa: CASSVGTVGGLDIQYF
d_gene: TRBD1; j_gene: TRBJ2-1; abundance: NA; v_gene: TRBV29-1; CDR3nt: TGCAGCGTTGGCCTGACAGGGGGCGTGAGTTTGGTTGCTTACAATGAGCAGTTCTTC; CDR3aa: CSVGLTGGVSLVAYNEQFF
d_gene: NA; j_gene: TRBJ1-3; abundance: NA; v_gene: TRBV9; CDR3nt: TGTGCCAGCAGCGTATTCTTAGAATCTGGAAACACCATATATTTT; CDR3aa: CASSVFLESGNTIYF
d_gene: TRBD1; j_gene: TRBJ2-7; abundance: NA; v_gene: TRBV9; CDR3nt: TGTGCCAGCAGCGCCGGGACAGGACTCTACGAGCAGTACTTC; CDR3aa: CASSAGTGLYEQYF